This T cell receptor beta chain comes out of a study of OX40 agonist ivuxolimab in advanced cancers. About the research overall: People in dose escalation had one of these cancers: hepatocellular carcinoma, melanoma, renal cell or head and neck cancer. Three dose-escalation patients had partial responses: one with hepatocellular carcinoma and two with cutaneous melanoma. Therapy given before enrollment (anti-PD-1, anti-PD-L1 or anti-CTLA-4) was allowed, and around 40% had some. General study findings and limits: Low normalized clonal expansion also occurred in some nonresponding patients.

Clones were read by immunoSEQ multiplex PCR, and TCRdb kept only the in-frame ones, dropping some. Among approximately 100,000 clones listed, about 85% were seen once. This CDR3 spans 15 amino acids. CDR1 is SGHRS, CDR2 YFSETQ, per germline. The V and J ends lost 4 bases and 7 bases, in that order; junction bases with no gene match: 9. Of note for this clone: What it binds is not known.

This specimen was CD4+ or CD8+ T cells sorted from blood, taken in a trial of the OX40 agonist ivuxolimab. This receptor was identified in an adult with an advanced solid tumor such as melanoma, head and neck, liver or kidney cancer. The chain couples TRBV5-1 to TRBJ2-1; 9 nucleotides align to TRBD2. CDR3 DNA: TGCGCCAGCAGCCTTGGTATGGCGGGAGGGAATGAGCAGTTCTTC. Its translation: CASSLGMAGGNEQFF.